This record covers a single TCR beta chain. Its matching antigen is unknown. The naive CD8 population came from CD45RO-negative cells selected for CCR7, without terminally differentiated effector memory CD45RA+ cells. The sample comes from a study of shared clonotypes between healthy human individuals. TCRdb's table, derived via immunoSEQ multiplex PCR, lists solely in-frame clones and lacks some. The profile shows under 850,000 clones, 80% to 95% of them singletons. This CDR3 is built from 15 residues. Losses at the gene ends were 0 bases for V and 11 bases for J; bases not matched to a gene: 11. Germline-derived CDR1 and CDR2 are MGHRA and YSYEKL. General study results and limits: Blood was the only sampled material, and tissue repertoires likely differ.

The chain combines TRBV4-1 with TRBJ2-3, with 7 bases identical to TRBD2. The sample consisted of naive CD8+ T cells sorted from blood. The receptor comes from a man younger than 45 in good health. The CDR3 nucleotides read TGCGCCAGCAGCCAAGAAGAGAGGGGAGGGCTGAGGCAGTATTTT. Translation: CASSQEERGGLRQYF.